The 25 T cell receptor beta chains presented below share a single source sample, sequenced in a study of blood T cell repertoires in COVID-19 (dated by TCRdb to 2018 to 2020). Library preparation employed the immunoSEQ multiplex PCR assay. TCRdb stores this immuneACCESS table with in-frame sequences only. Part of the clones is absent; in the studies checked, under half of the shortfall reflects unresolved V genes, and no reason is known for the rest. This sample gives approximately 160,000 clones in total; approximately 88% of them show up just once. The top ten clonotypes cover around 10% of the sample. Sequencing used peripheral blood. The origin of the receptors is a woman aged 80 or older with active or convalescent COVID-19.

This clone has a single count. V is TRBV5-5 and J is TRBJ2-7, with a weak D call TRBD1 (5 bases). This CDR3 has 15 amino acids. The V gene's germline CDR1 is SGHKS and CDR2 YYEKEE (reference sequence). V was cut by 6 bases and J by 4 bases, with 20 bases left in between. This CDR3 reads CASTPFPGISYEQYF. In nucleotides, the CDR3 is TGTGCCAGCACCCCATTCCCAGGGATTTCGTACGAGCAGTACTTC.

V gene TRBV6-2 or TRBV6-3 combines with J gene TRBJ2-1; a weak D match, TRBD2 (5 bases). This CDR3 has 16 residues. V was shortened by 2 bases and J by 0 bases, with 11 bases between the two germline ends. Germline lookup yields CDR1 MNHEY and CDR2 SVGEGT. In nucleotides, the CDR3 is TGTGCCAGCAGTTACCAGCGGACCGGCTCCTACAATGAGCAGTTCTTC. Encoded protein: CASSYQRTGSYNEQFF.

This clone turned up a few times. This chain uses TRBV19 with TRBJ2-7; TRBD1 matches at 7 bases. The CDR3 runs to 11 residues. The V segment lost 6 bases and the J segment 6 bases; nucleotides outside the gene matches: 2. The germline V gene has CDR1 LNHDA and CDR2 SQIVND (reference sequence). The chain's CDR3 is CASSPGGEQYF. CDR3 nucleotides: TGTGCCAGTAGCCCAGGGGGCGAGCAGTACTTC.

Written as DNA, the CDR3 is TGTGCCAGCTCACCACCCCAGACATCCCACTATGGCTACACCTTC. Translation gives CASSPPQTSHYGYTF. This chain links TRBV18 with TRBJ1-2; D gene unclear. V was clipped by 0 bases and J by 3 bases, with 11 bases between them. Germline CDR1 and CDR2: KGHSH and LQKENI. There are 15 residues in the CDR3.

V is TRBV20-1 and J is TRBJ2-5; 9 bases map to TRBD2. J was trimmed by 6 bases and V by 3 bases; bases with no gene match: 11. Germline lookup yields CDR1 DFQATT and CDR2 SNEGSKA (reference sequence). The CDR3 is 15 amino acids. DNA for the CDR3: TGCAGTGCTAGTTTTAGCGGGGGTTGGGGGAAGACCCAGTACTTC. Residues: CSASFSGGWGKTQYF.

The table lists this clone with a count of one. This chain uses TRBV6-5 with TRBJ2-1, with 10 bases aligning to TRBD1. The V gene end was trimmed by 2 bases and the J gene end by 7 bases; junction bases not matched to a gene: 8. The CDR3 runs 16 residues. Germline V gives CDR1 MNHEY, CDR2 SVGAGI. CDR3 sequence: CASSYDRQGAGNEQFF. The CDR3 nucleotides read TGTGCCAGCAGTTACGATAGACAGGGGGCAGGGAATGAGCAGTTCTTC.

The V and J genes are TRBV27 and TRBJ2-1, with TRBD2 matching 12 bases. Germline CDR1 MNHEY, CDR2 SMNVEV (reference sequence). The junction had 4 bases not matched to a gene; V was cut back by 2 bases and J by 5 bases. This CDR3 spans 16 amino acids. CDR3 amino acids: CASSLTLAGGHNEQFF. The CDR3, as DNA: TGTGCCAGCAGTTTAACCCTAGCGGGGGGGCACAATGAGCAGTTCTTC.

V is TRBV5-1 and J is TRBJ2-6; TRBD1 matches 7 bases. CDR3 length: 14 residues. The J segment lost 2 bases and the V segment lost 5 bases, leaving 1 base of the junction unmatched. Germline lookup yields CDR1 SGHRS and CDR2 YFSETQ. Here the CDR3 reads CASRGGPGANVLTF. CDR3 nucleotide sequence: TGCGCCAGCAGAGGGGGCCCTGGGGCCAACGTCCTGACTTTC.

The DNA of the CDR3 is TGTGCCAGCCGGATGGGAGGGGGCTACGAGCAGTACTTC. Protein sequence: CASRMGGGYEQYF. The chain is built from TRBV12-3 or TRBV12-4 and TRBJ2-7; possibly TRBD2 for D (7 bases). V shed 8 bases and J shed 3 bases, with 14 bases lying between them. The CDR3 loop spans 13 amino acids.

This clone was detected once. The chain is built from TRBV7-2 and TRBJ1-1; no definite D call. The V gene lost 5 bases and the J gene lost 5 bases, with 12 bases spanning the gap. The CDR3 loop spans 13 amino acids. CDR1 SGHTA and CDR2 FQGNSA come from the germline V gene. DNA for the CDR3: TGTGCCAGCAGCACTACACTCGAGACTGAAGCTTTCTTT. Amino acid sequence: CASSTTLETEAFF.

DNA for the CDR3: TGTGCCAGCAGCCTAGATACAGGGAAAACTAATGAAAAACTGTTTTTT. It is translated as CASSLDTGKTNEKLFF. The chain combines TRBV9 with TRBJ1-4, with D perhaps TRBD1 (6 bases). The V end was cut by 4 bases, the J end by 1 base, with 14 bases between. Per germline, CDR1 SGDLS and CDR2 YYNGEE. CDR3 size: 16 residues.

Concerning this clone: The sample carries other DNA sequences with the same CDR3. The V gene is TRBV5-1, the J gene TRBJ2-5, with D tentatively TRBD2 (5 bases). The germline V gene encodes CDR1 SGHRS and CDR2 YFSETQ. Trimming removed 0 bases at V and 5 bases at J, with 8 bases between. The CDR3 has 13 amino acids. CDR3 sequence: CASSLAGGETQYF. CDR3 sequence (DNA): TGCGCCAGCAGCTTGGCGGGCGGGGAGACCCAGTACTTC.

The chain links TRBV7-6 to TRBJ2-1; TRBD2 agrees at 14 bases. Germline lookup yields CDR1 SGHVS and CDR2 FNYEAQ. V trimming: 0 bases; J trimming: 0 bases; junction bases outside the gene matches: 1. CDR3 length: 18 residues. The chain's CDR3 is CASSLAGTSGGSYNEQFF. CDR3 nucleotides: TGTGCCAGCAGCTTAGCGGGGACTAGCGGGGGCTCCTACAATGAGCAGTTCTTC.

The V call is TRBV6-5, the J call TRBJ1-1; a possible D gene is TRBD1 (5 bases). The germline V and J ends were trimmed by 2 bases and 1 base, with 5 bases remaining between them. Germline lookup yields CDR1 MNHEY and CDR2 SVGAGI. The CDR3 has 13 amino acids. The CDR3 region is CASSYTGNTEAFF. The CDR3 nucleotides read TGTGCCAGCAGTTACACAGGGAACACTGAAGCTTTCTTT.

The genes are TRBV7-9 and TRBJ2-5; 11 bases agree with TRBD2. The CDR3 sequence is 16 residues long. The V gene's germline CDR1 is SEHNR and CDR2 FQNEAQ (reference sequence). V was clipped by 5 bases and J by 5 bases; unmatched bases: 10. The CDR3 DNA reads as TGTGCCAGCAGCGCGCTCCCGGGACTAGCGGACGAGACCCAGTACTTC. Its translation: CASSALPGLADETQYF.

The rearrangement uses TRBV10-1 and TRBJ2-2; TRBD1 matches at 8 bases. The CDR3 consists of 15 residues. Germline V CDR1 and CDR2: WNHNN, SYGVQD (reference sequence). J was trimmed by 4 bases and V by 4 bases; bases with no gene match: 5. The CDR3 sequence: CASSAGTGSTGELFF. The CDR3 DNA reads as TGCGCCAGCAGTGCCGGGACAGGCTCCACCGGGGAGCTGTTTTTT.

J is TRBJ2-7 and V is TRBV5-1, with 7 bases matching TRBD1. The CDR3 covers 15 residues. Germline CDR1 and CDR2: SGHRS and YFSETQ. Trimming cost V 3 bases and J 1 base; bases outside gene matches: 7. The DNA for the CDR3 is TGCGCCAGCAGCTCCTGGACAGGATCTTCCTACGAGCAGTACTTC. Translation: CASSSWTGSSYEQYF. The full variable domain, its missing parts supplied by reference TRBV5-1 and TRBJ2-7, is KAGVTQTPRYLIKTRGQQVTLSCSPISGHRSVSWYQQTPGQGLQFLFEYFSETQRNKGNFPGRFSGRQFSNSRSEMNVSTLELGDSALYLCASSSWTGSSYEQYFGPGTRLTVT.

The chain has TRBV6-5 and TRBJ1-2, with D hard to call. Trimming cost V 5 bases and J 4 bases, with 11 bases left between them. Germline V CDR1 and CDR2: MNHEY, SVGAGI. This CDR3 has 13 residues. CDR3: CASSPREGYGYTF. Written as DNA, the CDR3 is TGTGCCAGCAGTCCACGAGAGGGCTATGGCTACACCTTC.

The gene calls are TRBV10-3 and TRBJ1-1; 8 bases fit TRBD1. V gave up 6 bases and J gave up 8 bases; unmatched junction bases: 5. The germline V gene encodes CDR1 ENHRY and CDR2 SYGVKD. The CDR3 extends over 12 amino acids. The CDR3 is CAIRQGVTEAFF. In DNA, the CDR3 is TGTGCCATCAGACAGGGGGTGACGGAAGCTTTCTTT.

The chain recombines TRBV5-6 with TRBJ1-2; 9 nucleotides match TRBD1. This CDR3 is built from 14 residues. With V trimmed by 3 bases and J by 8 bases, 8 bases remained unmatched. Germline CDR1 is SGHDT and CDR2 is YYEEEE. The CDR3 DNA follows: TGTGCCAGCAGCTCCTTGGGACAGGGACGGGGCTACACCTTC. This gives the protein CASSSLGQGRGYTF.

The CDR3 sequence is CASSIAGLTSPLHF. Here the CDR3 DNA reads TGTGCCAGTAGTATTGCAGGGTTAACTTCACCCCTCCACTTT. V is TRBV19 and J is TRBJ1-6; TRBD1 might be the D (5 bases). V lost 3 bases and J 9 bases, leaving 12 bases between the germline ends. Germline V gene data show CDR1 as LNHDA and CDR2 as SQIVND (reference sequence). The CDR3 covers 14 residues.

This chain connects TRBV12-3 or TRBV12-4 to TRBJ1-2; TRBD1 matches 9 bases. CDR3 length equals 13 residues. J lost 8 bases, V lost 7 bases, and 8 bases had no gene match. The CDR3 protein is CASNPDRGYGYTF. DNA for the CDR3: TGTGCCAGCAACCCGGACAGGGGTTACGGCTACACCTTC.

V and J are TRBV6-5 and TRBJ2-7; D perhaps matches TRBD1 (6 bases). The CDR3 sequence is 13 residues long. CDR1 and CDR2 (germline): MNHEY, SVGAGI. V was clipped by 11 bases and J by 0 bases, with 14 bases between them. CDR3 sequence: CAVQGQNSYEQYF. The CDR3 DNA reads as TGTGCCGTTCAGGGGCAGAACTCCTACGAGCAGTACTTC.

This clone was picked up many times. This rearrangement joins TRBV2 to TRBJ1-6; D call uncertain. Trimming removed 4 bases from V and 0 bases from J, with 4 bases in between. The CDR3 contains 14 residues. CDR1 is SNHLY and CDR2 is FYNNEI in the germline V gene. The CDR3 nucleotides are TGTGCCAGCAGTGGAGGCTCCTATAATTCACCCCTCCACTTT. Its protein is CASSGGSYNSPLHF.

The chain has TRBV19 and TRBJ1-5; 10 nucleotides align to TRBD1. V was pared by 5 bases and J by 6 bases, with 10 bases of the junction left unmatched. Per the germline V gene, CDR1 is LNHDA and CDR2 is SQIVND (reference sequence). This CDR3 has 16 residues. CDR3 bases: TGTGCCAGTAGTGACCGGGACAGGGGATCGGGTCAGCCCCAGCATTTT. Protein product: CASSDRDRGSGQPQHF.